The clone carrying this T cell receptor (beta chain) has at least ten counts. Its specificity is not known. These data belong to a study of CD8 T cells in ankylosing spondylitis. The study, taken as a whole, reports: Some motif variants were previously reported in reactive arthritis synovial fluid and blood. What appeared characteristic of ankylosing spondylitis blood was a TCR beta motif of 7 or 8 highly homologous variants. Peripheral blood samples showed relatively rare disease-linked clones, and these clones were CD8+. Reported data indicate significant enrichment of disease-linked clones within matched ankylosing spondylitis synovial fluid.

J gave up 3 bases and V 6 bases, and 10 bases lay outside the gene matches. The germline gives CDR1 DFQATT, CDR2 SNEGSKA (reference sequence). This CDR3 region has 15 residues. MiXCR, run by TCRdb on the 5' RACE reads, gives a single entry per CDR3 protein. The table records about 800,000 distinct CDR3 sequences, about 11% of them present only once. The source is a male donor with ankylosing spondylitis. J is TRBJ2-3 and V is TRBV20-1, with 9 bases matching TRBD1. Sequencing was carried out using blood, either unsorted or a sorted T cell fraction (not recorded which). The CDR3 protein is CSAPLRDRATDTQYF. CDR3 DNA: TGCAGTGCCCCTCTCCGGGACAGGGCAACAGATACGCAGTATTTT.